A single sample gave rise to the 22 T cell receptor beta chains below, sequenced in a study of regulatory T cells in long-lasting Graves disease. Both iRepertoire HTBI primers and Arm-PCR of CDR3 regions were used to build the TCR beta libraries. MiXCR, run by TCRdb on the multiplex PCR reads, gives a single entry per CDR3 protein. The sample carries a few hundred thousand distinct CDR3 sequences, approximately 18% recorded once. Described time point: newly diagnosed GD, antithyroid drugs for less than 3 months. Making the TCR library involved RNA that had been extracted from PBMCs. This sample was shared with a second study, whose subject was T cells in Graves' hyperthyroidism and ophthalmopathy.

Sequenced material: peripheral blood mononuclear cells (PBMCs), taken at new diagnosis, from a patient treated with antithyroid drugs. These TCRs come from a woman younger than 45 with Graves disease.

The sample holds a few counts of this clonotype. The V gene is TRBV20-1, the J gene TRBJ2-5; 12 bases align to TRBD1. This CDR3 has 16 residues. The J segment lost 5 bases and the V segment lost 5 bases, leaving 12 bases of the junction unmatched. Germline V CDR1 and CDR2: DFQATT, SNEGSKA (reference sequence). In DNA, the CDR3 is TGCAGTGCTGGGGACCTGGGACAGGGGGCGTGGGAGACCCAGTACTTC. Translation gives CSAGDLGQGAWETQYF.

This clonotype was observed many times. This sequence joins TRBV24-1 and TRBJ2-1, with D uncertain. Germline-derived CDR1 and CDR2 are KGHDR and SFDVKD. This CDR3 is 12 amino acids long. V was trimmed by 1 base and J by 10 bases, leaving 7 bases between them. The CDR3: CATSDFAEEQFF. CDR3 bases: TGTGCCACCAGTGATTTCGCGGAGGAGCAGTTCTTC.

In this sample, this clonotype turned up many times. The V call is TRBV30, the J call TRBJ2-1; 8 nucleotides match TRBD2. Germline-derived CDR1 and CDR2 are GTSNPN and SVGIG (reference sequence). The CDR3 is 14 amino acids. With V trimmed by 3 bases and J by 4 bases, 5 bases remained unmatched. For the CDR3, the DNA is TGTGCCTGGAGGGCTAGCGGGTCATACAATGAGCAGTTCTTC. Amino acid sequence: CAWRASGSYNEQFF.

This clonotype showed up many times. The CDR3 here is CASQTGPQPPFFRPNTEAFF. In nucleotides, the CDR3 is TGTGCCAGCCAGACGGGACCACAACCACCCTTCTTTCGACCGAACACTGAAGCTTTCTTT. This chain joins TRBV3-1 and TRBJ1-1; maybe TRBD1 (5 bases). CDR3 size: 20 residues. Germline V gene sequence: CDR1 LGHDT, CDR2 YNNKEL (reference sequence). V dropped 8 bases and J dropped 1 base, with 32 bases sitting between them.

The sample holds many counts of this clonotype. The chain joins TRBV7-9 to TRBJ2-7, with D perhaps given as TRBD1 or TRBD2 (7 bases each). Trimming cost V 7 bases and J 5 bases, with 18 bases left between them. Germline CDR1 is SEHNR and CDR2 is FQNEAQ (reference sequence). The CDR3 runs to 14 residues. The CDR3 DNA reads as TGTGCCAGCATCAGGGGGACTACGGGGGACGAGCAGTACTTC. Its protein product is CASIRGTTGDEQYF.

The sample holds many counts of this clonotype. The chain uses TRBV27 and TRBJ1-4; D not certain. V lost 5 bases and J lost 5, with 12 bases in between. Germline CDR1 and CDR2: MNHEY and SMNVEV (reference sequence). CDR3 length: 14 residues. The CDR3 nucleotides are TGTGCCAGCAGTCCCCACAGAAGAAATGAAAAACTGTTTTTT. Translating it yields CASSPHRRNEKLFF.

About this clonotype itself: A single base separates this from a much larger clone, so it may be a read error. This chain links TRBV6-5 with TRBJ2-4; TRBD1 might be the D (6 bases). CDR3 size: 14 residues. Germline V CDR1 and CDR2: MNHEY, SVGAGI. The CDR3 DNA follows: TGTGCCAACAGTTATCGGGACACCAAAAACATTCAGTACTTC. It yields the protein CANSYRDTKNIQYF.

This clonotype was observed many times. The chain has TRBV6-1 and TRBJ1-6; 7 bases map to TRBD1. Germline assignment: CDR1 MNHNS and CDR2 SASEGT. The junction had 19 bases not matched to a gene; V was cut back by 10 bases and J by 10 bases. The CDR3 is 16 residues long. The CDR3 DNA sequence: TGTGCCATCAACAAGGACAGGACCAACCCTTTCTCACCCCTCCACTTT. Translating gives CAINKDRTNPFSPLHF.

This clonotype has a handful of counts. The V call is TRBV6-2 or TRBV6-3, the J call TRBJ2-1; maybe TRBD1 (6 bases). CDR3 size: 15 residues. The germline V gene has CDR1 MNHEY and CDR2 SVGEGT. Trimming cost V 2 bases and J 8 bases, with 16 bases left between them. This chain's CDR3 is CASSYQQGSVDEQFF. The DNA for the CDR3 is TGTGCCAGCAGTTACCAACAGGGTAGTGTCGATGAGCAGTTCTTC.

This clonotype came up many times. The chain recombines TRBV7-9 with TRBJ1-4; 8 bases align to TRBD1. Germline V gene sequence: CDR1 SEHNR, CDR2 FQNEAQ (reference sequence). The CDR3 runs 15 residues. The V gene end was trimmed by 4 bases and the J gene end by 5 bases; junction bases not matched to a gene: 6. CDR3 in DNA: TGTGCCAGCAGCTCCGGACAGGGAGTAAATGAAAAACTGTTTTTT. Its protein is CASSSGQGVNEKLFF.

This clonotype was recorded many times. V gene TRBV30 combines with J gene TRBJ1-1, with D hard to call. V dropped 3 bases and J dropped 0 bases, with 8 bases sitting between them. The CDR3 consists of 13 residues. CDR1 GTSNPN and CDR2 SVGIG come from the germline V gene (reference sequence). Here the CDR3 DNA reads TGTGCCTGGAGAGAACCACTGAACACTGAAGCTTTCTTT. Translated, it gives CAWREPLNTEAFF.

V gene TRBV28 combines with J gene TRBJ2-6, with D perhaps TRBD1 or TRBD2 (5 bases each). The germline gives CDR1 MDHEN, CDR2 SYDVKM. The germline V and J ends were trimmed by 8 bases and 0 bases, with 23 bases remaining between them. The CDR3 spans 19 residues. The CDR3 nucleotides read TGTGCCAGCCAGTGGGCCCCGGGACGGAAGAGCTCTGGGGCCAACGTCCTGACTTTC. Translation: CASQWAPGRKSSGANVLTF.

The chain couples TRBV11-1 to TRBJ2-1, with 10 bases that match TRBD2. Germline CDR1 is SGHAT and CDR2 is FQDESV (reference sequence). The ends lost 4 bases at V and 1 base at J; junction bases unmatched: 1. The CDR3 length is 15 residues. This CDR3 reads CASSSSGRSYNEQFF. The CDR3 nucleotides are TGTGCCAGCAGCTCTAGCGGGAGATCCTACAATGAGCAGTTCTTC.

This sequence joins TRBV19 and TRBJ1-5; no clear D gene. Germline CDR1 LNHDA, CDR2 SQIVND (reference sequence). V dropped 4 bases and J dropped 4 bases, with 14 bases sitting between them. CDR3 length equals 15 residues. CDR3 bases: TGTGCCAGTAGTACCCCTCGCGGTCCTAATCAGCCCCAGCATTTT. Protein product: CASSTPRGPNQPQHF.

This clonotype occurred many times. The V and J genes are TRBV4-1 and TRBJ1-1, with D possibly matching TRBD1 (5 bases). The V and J ends lost 0 bases and 3 bases respectively, with 14 bases between them. The CDR3 loop spans 16 amino acids. Germline V CDR1 and CDR2: MGHRA, YSYEKL. This CDR3 is CASSQDLRGGYTEAFF. Here the CDR3 DNA reads TGCGCCAGCAGCCAAGATCTAAGGGGAGGGTACACTGAAGCTTTCTTT.

The sample holds many counts of this clonotype. This chain connects TRBV6-5 to TRBJ1-5; 8 bases map to TRBD1. The V segment lost 4 bases and the J segment 6 bases; nucleotides outside the gene matches: 14. Germline CDR1 reads MNHEY; CDR2 reads SVGAGI. The CDR3 has 17 residues. The CDR3: CASSSLAFGQGTQPQHF. In nucleotides, the CDR3 is TGTGCCAGCAGTTCGCTGGCCTTCGGACAGGGAACTCAGCCCCAGCATTTT.

There are many counts of this clonotype. The chain couples TRBV2 to TRBJ2-1, with D perhaps TRBD2 (5 bases). Germline V CDR1 and CDR2: SNHLY, FYNNEI. V lost 5 bases to trimming and J lost 5 bases, with 10 bases between them. The CDR3 runs 13 residues. CDR3 residues: CASSSRGDNEQFF. In nucleotides, the CDR3 is TGTGCCAGCAGTTCTCGGGGAGACAATGAGCAGTTCTTC. Using reference TRBV2 and TRBJ2-1 for the parts outside the CDR3, the full variable domain is EPEVTQTPSHQVTQMGQEVILRCVPISNHLYFYWYRQILGQKVEFLVSFYNNEISEKSEIFDDQFSVERPDGSNFTLKIRSTKLEDSAMYFCASSSRGDNEQFFGPGTRLTVL.

This clonotype was counted a few times. This chain links TRBV6-1 with TRBJ2-2, with 9 bases matching TRBD2. The CDR3 is 15 amino acids. CDR1 is MNHNS and CDR2 is SASEGT in the germline V gene. Trimming removed 4 bases from V and 4 bases from J; junction bases left unmatched: 4. The CDR3, as DNA: TGTGCCAGCAGTGTGCGGGAGGGTGTCACCGGGGAGCTGTTTTTT. This translates into CASSVREGVTGELFF.

This clonotype was observed many times. The rearrangement joins TRBV2 to TRBJ2-1, with 10 bases fitting TRBD2. This CDR3 spans 13 amino acids. V gave up 9 bases and J gave up 2 bases; unmatched junction bases: 1. Germline V gene sequence: CDR1 SNHLY, CDR2 FYNNEI. CDR3 in amino acids: CASSGRPYNEQFF. The DNA for the CDR3 is TGTGCCAGTAGCGGGAGGCCCTACAATGAGCAGTTCTTC. Filled out from reference TRBV2 and TRBJ2-1, the complete variable domain reads EPEVTQTPSHQVTQMGQEVILRCVPISNHLYFYWYRQILGQKVEFLVSFYNNEISEKSEIFDDQFSVERPDGSNFTLKIRSTKLEDSAMYFCASSGRPYNEQFFGPGTRLTVL.

This clonotype was seen repeatedly, ten times or more. The V and J genes are TRBV28 and TRBJ2-7, with D tentatively TRBD2 (6 bases). CDR3 length: 15 amino acids. Germline V gene sequence: CDR1 MDHEN, CDR2 SYDVKM. Trimming shortened V by 5 bases and J by 9 bases, and 23 bases separated the two germline ends. The CDR3 DNA reads TGTGCCAGCAGTGACACGGGACTCCAAAGGCCCGGGCAGTACTTC. Its protein is CASSDTGLQRPGQYF.

The genes are TRBV28 and TRBJ1-2; 9 bases agree with TRBD1. CDR3 size: 15 residues. CDR1 and CDR2 from the germline V gene are MDHEN and SYDVKM. Unmatched junction bases numbered 8, after V lost 6 bases and J lost 3 bases. CDR3 nucleotides: TGTGCCAGCAGACCTGGGACAGGGATGGACTATGGCTACACCTTC. Translating it yields CASRPGTGMDYGYTF.

This clonotype was recorded at least ten times. The rearrangement links TRBV19 to TRBJ2-1, with no clear D. The CDR3 runs to 13 residues. V lost 1 base, J lost 6 bases, and 7 bases lay in between. Germline V gives CDR1 LNHDA, CDR2 SQIVND (reference sequence). The CDR3 loop is CASSIGPPNEQFF. The CDR3 coding sequence is TGTGCCAGTAGTATAGGACCACCCAATGAGCAGTTCTTC.